This TCR beta chain was sequenced for a study of blood T cell repertoires in COVID-19. As for the study in general: The origin of the acute and convalescent COVID-19 samples was the United States, Italy and Spain. Sources were T cells, B-cell-depleted T cells, or PBMCs; the material itself was cDNA or gDNA.

Authors' data handling: Nucleated cell counts were estimated from reference gene primer amplification. Repertoires were generated with immunoSEQ multiplex PCR, while TCRdb's copy carries only in-frame clones and drops some. The DNA was the basis for D and trimming; V, J and clone size are from that table. Of approximately 110,000 clones listed, roughly 88% are singletons. V was shortened by 4 bases and J by 3 bases, with 11 bases between the two germline ends. Germline CDR1 and CDR2: MNHEY and SVGEGT. CDR3 length equals 14 residues. Sequencing was carried out using peripheral blood. This sequence joins TRBV6-2 or TRBV6-3 and TRBJ2-3, with D possibly matching TRBD2 (6 bases). This clonotype was obtained from a human donor in a cohort sampled during active COVID-19. The CDR3 here is CASSWAGRTDTQYF. For the CDR3, the DNA is TGTGCCAGCAGTTGGGCGGGAAGGACAGATACGCAGTATTTT.